This T cell receptor beta chain came from a study of regulatory T cells in long-lasting Graves disease. Time point meaning: newly diagnosed GD, antithyroid drugs for less than 3 months. PBMC-derived RNA was used for the TCR library. Construction of TCR beta libraries relied on iRepertoire HTBI primers and on Arm-PCR targeting CDR3 regions. TCRdb re-called the multiplex PCR reads with MiXCR, one entry per CDR3 protein. This table has 400,000 to 450,000 distinct CDR3 sequences, over 15% appearing once. The CDR3 length is 13 residues. Germline lookup yields CDR1 MNHGY and CDR2 SVAAGI. V was cut by 8 bases and J by 4 bases, with 13 bases left in between. The sample was also linked to a second study, of T cells in Graves' hyperthyroidism and ophthalmopathy. Turning to that study: Stable hyperthyroidism was told apart from ophthalmopathy by a model built on 13 V-J features.

Material: peripheral blood mononuclear cells (PBMCs), obtained at new diagnosis, from a patient treated with antithyroid drugs. This rearrangement joins TRBV6-9 to TRBJ2-3; D remains unclear. The TCR sequence derives from a woman in her 30s with Graves disease. The CDR3 sequence: CASGPFLSDTQYF. CDR3 coding DNA: TGTGCCAGCGGGCCTTTTTTATCAGATACGCAGTATTTT.